The entry below describes one T cell receptor (beta chain). The data stem from a study of molecular identifiers for immune sequencing clone quantification. The CDR3 spans 14 residues. Germline loops: CDR1 MNHEY, CDR2 SMNVEV (reference sequence). V was clipped by 4 bases and J by 3 bases, with 12 bases between them. From the PCR reads, TCRdb called clonotypes with MiXCR, one entry per CDR3 protein. The sample includes about 510,000 distinct CDR3 sequences, about a fifth seen only once; the top ten take approximately 0.84%. The TCR comes from a human donor in good health. Some libraries in this study had Jurkat cell RNA spiked in. V is TRBV27 and J is TRBJ1-2; no clear D gene. The specimen sequenced was naive CD8+ T cells from blood, with Jurkat cell RNA spiked in. This sample's subset: FACS-sorted CD8+CD4-CCR7+CD45RA+ naive T cells. The CDR3 spells CASSYNWGDYGYTF. CDR3 sequence (DNA): TGTGCCAGCAGTTATAACTGGGGAGACTATGGCTACACCTTC.